This T cell receptor (beta chain) originates from a study of OX40 agonist ivuxolimab in advanced cancers. The repertoire was sequenced with immunoSEQ multiplex PCR; TCRdb's copy has only in-frame clones and lacks some. The table lists approximately 14,000 clones, over 75% of them singletons. The sample holds a few counts of this clone. Germline CDR1 and CDR2: SGHTA and FQGTGA. The CDR3 loop spans 16 amino acids. Trimming cost V 7 bases and J 2 bases; bases outside gene matches: 7. Patients were ineligible given autoimmune disease history or systemic immunosuppression. The sample consisted of CD4+ or CD8+ T cells sorted from blood, taken in a trial of the OX40 agonist ivuxolimab. This receptor was taken from an adult with an advanced solid tumor such as melanoma, head and neck, liver or kidney cancer. The J gene is TRBJ2-5, the V gene TRBV7-3; 13 nucleotides match TRBD2. The chain's CDR3 is CASTGLAGRLQETQYF. The DNA for the CDR3 is TGTGCCAGCACGGGACTAGCGGGGAGGTTACAAGAGACCCAGTACTTC.